The 10 T cell receptor beta chains in this list originate from one sample, sequenced in a study of cytomegalovirus exposure and HLA in healthy donors (dated by TCRdb to between 2016 and 2019). Library generation was performed with the immunoSEQ multiplex PCR assay. For the multiplex PCR, a mixture combining 60 forward primers for TCR Vbeta segments and 13 reverse primers for TCR Jbeta segments was used. Sourced from immuneACCESS, this table was stored by TCRdb with only in-frame sequences that have V and J called. A share of the clones is absent; for the studies checked, an unresolved V gene accounts for under half, and the remainder has no known explanation. The sample records 89,000 or so clones, roughly 80% of which are singletons. The ten largest clones capture approximately 2% of the sample. Sequencing was carried out using PBMCs. The receptors shown here come from a boy between 10 and 17 years old in good health and CMV-seronegative.

The J gene is TRBJ2-1, the V gene TRBV7-2; 9 bases match TRBD2. V trimming: 2 bases; J trimming: 10 bases; junction bases outside the gene matches: 12. Germline V gene data show CDR1 as SGHTA and CDR2 as FQGNSA. The CDR3 is made up of 16 amino acids. Here the CDR3 reads CASSLNRVFLAGEQFF. CDR3 DNA: TGTGCCAGCAGCTTAAATCGGGTATTCCTAGCGGGAGAGCAGTTCTTC. Full variable domain (remainder filled in from reference TRBV7-2 and TRBJ2-1): GAGVSQSPSNKVTEKGKDVELRCDPISGHTALYWYRQSLGQGLEFLIYFQGNSAPDKSGLPSDRFSAERTGGSVSTLTIQRTQQEDSAVYLCASSLNRVFLAGEQFFGPGTRLTVL.

This clone has just one count. The genes are TRBV19 and TRBJ1-5; maybe TRBD1 (5 bases). V was cut by 1 base and J by 5 bases, with 9 bases left in between. The germline gives CDR1 LNHDA, CDR2 SQIVND (reference sequence). This CDR3 has 14 amino acids. The CDR3 coding sequence is TGTGCCAGTAGTATAGTCAGGGATCATCAGCCCCAGCATTTT. Amino acid sequence: CASSIVRDHQPQHF.

V gene TRBV4-3 combines with J gene TRBJ1-2; TRBD1 agrees at 10 bases. Looked up from germline, CDR1 is LGHNA and CDR2 is YSLEER. The ends lost 4 bases at V and 0 bases at J; junction bases unmatched: 2. The CDR3 runs 15 residues. CDR3 amino acids: CASSPDRGPNYGYTF. CDR3 DNA: TGCGCCAGCAGCCCAGACAGGGGGCCTAACTATGGCTACACCTTC.

The CDR3, as DNA: TGTGCCAGCAGTGACTCGAAAGGTGCCCTAGCGGGAGAAGAGCAGTACTTC. This sequence encodes CASSDSKGALAGEEQYF. The rearrangement joins TRBV6-4 to TRBJ2-7, with TRBD2 matching over 10 bases. CDR1 and CDR2 from the germline V gene are MRHNA and SNTAGT. The CDR3 totals 17 residues. Losses at the gene ends were 0 bases for V and 7 bases for J; bases not matched to a gene: 12.

This sequence joins TRBV7-9 and TRBJ2-5, with 7 bases that match TRBD2. This CDR3 has 13 amino acids. With 8 bases clipped from V and 5 bases from J, the junction kept 8 bases outside the gene matches. CDR1 and CDR2 (germline): SEHNR, FQNEAQ (reference sequence). The CDR3 spells CASRRGDGETQYF. The CDR3 DNA sequence: TGTGCCAGCCGCCGGGGGGATGGGGAGACCCAGTACTTC.

CDR3 sequence (DNA): TGTGCCAGCAGTGACTCCGGGACAGGGGGGGGATCGCAGTATTTT. This encodes CASSDSGTGGGSQYF. The chain has TRBV6-4 and TRBJ2-3, with 11 nucleotides matching TRBD1. This CDR3 region has 15 residues. Trimming removed 0 bases from V and 10 bases from J; junction bases left unmatched: 6. Germline CDR1 reads MRHNA; CDR2 reads SNTAGT.

This clone has more than one count but fewer than ten. V gene TRBV6-4 combines with J gene TRBJ2-3, with 11 bases lining up with TRBD2. There are 15 residues in the CDR3. Trimming cost V 4 bases and J 3 bases; bases outside gene matches: 3. Germline-derived CDR1 and CDR2 are MRHNA and SNTAGT. This CDR3 is CASSVLAGETDTQYF. DNA for the CDR3: TGTGCCAGCAGTGTACTAGCGGGAGAGACAGATACGCAGTATTTT.

This sequence joins TRBV6-5 and TRBJ1-3; weak D call: TRBD1 (5 bases). Trimming stripped 2 bases from V and 4 bases from J, with 15 bases between. The CDR3 sequence is 16 residues long. CDR1 and CDR2 (germline): MNHEY, SVGAGI. CDR3 DNA sequence: TGTGCCAGCAGTTACGACCAGGGATGGTCAGGAAACACCATATATTTT. Translation gives CASSYDQGWSGNTIYF.

This rearrangement joins TRBV7-6 to TRBJ1-1; 10 bases agree with TRBD1. Per the germline V gene, CDR1 is SGHVS and CDR2 is FNYEAQ. With V trimmed by 5 bases and J by 4 bases, 4 bases remained unmatched. CDR3 length equals 14 residues. CDR3 in amino acids: CASSARDRGTEAFF. The CDR3 nucleotides are TGTGCCAGCAGCGCCCGGGACAGGGGCACTGAAGCTTTCTTT.

A few counts support this clone. V is TRBV7-9 and J is TRBJ1-2, with D unresolved. Trimming removed 5 bases at V and 5 bases at J, with 24 bases between. The CDR3 covers 17 residues. Germline lookup yields CDR1 SEHNR and CDR2 FQNEAQ (reference sequence). The CDR3 sequence: CASSPGMTQRFSYGYTF. The CDR3 DNA reads TGTGCCAGCAGCCCCGGTATGACACAACGGTTTAGTTATGGCTACACCTTC.